Described below is a single T cell receptor (beta chain) sequence and its context. The antigen remains undetermined. This sample was taken from a study of monozygotic twins with inflammatory bowel disease. Study-wide findings and caveats: Patients with IBD had less TCRbeta diversity (inverse Simpson) than their healthy co-twins.

TCRdb re-analyzed the 5' RACE reads; it lists each CDR3 protein once, without DNA. In all, the sample yields just over 300,000 distinct CDR3 sequences. The CDR3 is 17 residues long. Germline CDR1 DFQATT, CDR2 SNEGSKA (reference sequence). The J gene is TRBJ2-3, the V gene TRBV20-1. The sequenced material came from blood. The origin of this receptor is a human donor with ulcerative colitis or Crohn's disease, or a healthy co-twin of an affected twin (not recorded which). The CDR3: CSARVLASGISQDTQYF.